The 30 T cell receptor beta chains below all came from one sample that was sequenced in a study of blood T cell repertoires in COVID-19. TCRdb keeps only in-frame clones here, not all; method: immunoSEQ multiplex PCR. The data show 300,000 to 350,000 clones, with 87% seen just once and roughly 9.9% held by the top ten. The sample consisted of peripheral blood. All receptors come from a man aged 25 to 40 with COVID-19, enrolled during active disease.

This clone showed up many times. The rearrangement links TRBV6-5 to TRBJ1-6; 9 nucleotides align to TRBD1. V lost 2 bases, J lost 5 bases, and 1 base stayed unmatched. Germline assignment: CDR1 MNHEY and CDR2 SVGAGI. The CDR3 consists of 15 residues. The CDR3 protein is CASSYGTGNNSPLHF. The CDR3 nucleotides are TGTGCCAGCAGTTACGGGACAGGGAATAATTCACCCCTCCACTTT.

This sequence joins TRBV28 and TRBJ1-5, with D unresolved. The CDR3 has 15 residues. Deletions cut 6 bases from V and 4 bases from J, with 16 bases between. The germline V gene encodes CDR1 MDHEN and CDR2 SYDVKM. CDR3 nucleotides: TGTGCCAGCAGCCCCCCCGGGAGTGGAAATCAGCCCCAGCATTTT. Translated, it gives CASSPPGSGNQPQHF.

The chain uses TRBV7-2 and TRBJ2-3; 13 bases map to TRBD2. Germline V gives CDR1 SGHTA, CDR2 FQGNSA. V trimming: 1 base; J trimming: 0 bases; junction bases outside the gene matches: 4. The CDR3 is 18 residues long. The CDR3 coding sequence is TGTGCCAGCAGCTTAGTGTTACTAGCGGGAGGGAGCACAGATACGCAGTATTTT. This codes for CASSLVLLAGGSTDTQYF.

The CDR3 is CASSLVRGASTEAFF. Here the CDR3 DNA reads TGTGCCAGCAGCTTAGTACGGGGGGCTAGCACTGAAGCTTTCTTT. This rearrangement joins TRBV7-8 to TRBJ1-1; D is possibly TRBD1 (6 bases). CDR3 length: 15 residues. CDR1 is SGHVS and CDR2 is FQNEAQ in the germline V gene. Trimming shortened V by 1 base and J by 4 bases, and 13 bases separated the two germline ends.

The chain links TRBV9 to TRBJ2-3; D uncertain. Germline V lookup: CDR1 SGDLS, CDR2 YYNGEE. This CDR3 is built from 16 residues. V lost 0 bases to trimming and J lost 2 bases, with 13 bases between them. CDR3 sequence (DNA): TGTGCCAGCAGCGTAGGGGCCAATTTCCCCACAGATACGCAGTATTTT. Translation: CASSVGANFPTDTQYF.

The chain couples TRBV19 to TRBJ2-1; 10 positions match TRBD1. Losses at the gene ends were 3 bases for V and 12 bases for J; bases not matched to a gene: 14. CDR3 length equals 16 residues. CDR1 and CDR2 from the germline V gene are LNHDA and SQIVND (reference sequence). CDR3 bases: TGTGCCAGTAGTATGAGGCGAGACAGGGGGCCGGAAGGGCAGTTCTTC. It is translated as CASSMRRDRGPEGQFF.

CDR3 sequence reads: CASLGNTIYF. CDR3 nucleotides: TGTGCCAGCCTTGGAAACACCATATATTTT. V usage is TRBV2 and J usage is TRBJ1-3; D gene uncertain. Trimming took 8 bases from V and 3 from J, leaving 2 bases between them. The CDR3 is 10 residues long. The germline CDR1 and CDR2 sequences are SNHLY and FYNNEI. Together with reference TRBV2 and TRBJ1-3, the CDR3 gives the full variable domain: EPEVTQTPSHQVTQMGQEVILRCVPISNHLYFYWYRQILGQKVEFLVSFYNNEISEKSEIFDDQFSVERPDGSNFTLKIRSTKLEDSAMYFCASLGNTIYFGEGSWLTVV.

The rearrangement uses TRBV10-3 and TRBJ1-6, with 10 bases that match TRBD1. Germline CDR1 and CDR2: ENHRY and SYGVKD. The CDR3 has 16 amino acids. V trimming: 6 bases; J trimming: 7 bases; junction bases outside the gene matches: 9. CDR3 residues: CAIRSGTGVSNSPLHF. The CDR3 coding sequence is TGTGCCATCAGATCCGGGACAGGGGTATCAAATTCACCCCTCCACTTT.

The genes are TRBV7-3 and TRBJ2-2, with 11 bases matching TRBD2. Germline CDR1 and CDR2: SGHTA and FQGTGA. The CDR3 extends over 16 amino acids. Unmatched junction bases numbered 4, after V lost 2 bases and J lost 5 bases. The CDR3 loop reads CASSLGGTSGTGELFF. DNA of the CDR3: TGTGCCAGCAGCTTAGGCGGGACTAGCGGAACCGGGGAGCTGTTTTTT.

A remark on this clone: Other DNA variants within this sample encode the same CDR3. The chain links TRBV27 to TRBJ1-2, with 7 bases identical to TRBD1. The trim removed 2 bases at V and 4 bases at J, leaving 1 base unmatched. Germline CDR1 reads MNHEY; CDR2 reads SMNVEV (reference sequence). The CDR3 has 13 residues. This chain's CDR3 is CASSLQGGYGYTF. The CDR3 DNA is TGTGCCAGCAGTTTACAGGGGGGCTATGGCTACACCTTC.

The chain links TRBV11-2 to TRBJ2-1, with 8 bases aligning to TRBD2. The CDR3 extends over 15 amino acids. The V and J ends lost 2 bases and 8 bases, in that order; junction bases with no gene match: 8. Germline loops: CDR1 SGHAT, CDR2 FQNNGV. The CDR3 DNA reads as TGTGCCAGCAGCTTAACGGGAGGGCCGGGCGATGAGCAGTTCTTC. It specifies CASSLTGGPGDEQFF.

The chain recombines TRBV29-1 with TRBJ2-1, with 11 nucleotides matching TRBD2. From germline, CDR1 is SQVTM and CDR2 ANQGSEA. The CDR3 loop spans 18 amino acids. The V and J ends lost 7 bases and 3 bases, in that order; junction bases with no gene match: 17. CDR3 bases: TGCAGCGCCCCACTAGCGGGAGCTAAAAAGGCCCTCTACAATGAGCAGTTCTTC. Translated: CSAPLAGAKKALYNEQFF.

The rearrangement joins TRBV19 to TRBJ1-2; D is unresolved. CDR1 and CDR2 (germline): LNHDA, SQIVND (reference sequence). The CDR3 has 14 residues. Deletions cut 5 bases from V and 1 base from J, with 11 bases between. The CDR3 bases are TGTGCCAGTAGTCCGGGTTGGAATAACTATGGCTACACCTTC. Translated, it gives CASSPGWNNYGYTF.

The chain joins TRBV5-6 to TRBJ1-3, with 9 bases aligning to TRBD1. The CDR3 length is 15 residues. The V and J ends lost 3 bases and 3 bases, in that order; junction bases with no gene match: 4. The germline V gene has CDR1 SGHDT and CDR2 YYEEEE. The CDR3 spells CASSSSTGGGNTIYF. The CDR3 DNA is TGTGCCAGCAGCTCGTCGACAGGGGGTGGAAACACCATATATTTT.

The rearrangement links TRBV2 to TRBJ2-1; TRBD2 matches 8 bases. CDR1 is SNHLY, CDR2 FYNNEI, per germline. The junction had 6 bases not matched to a gene; V was cut back by 6 bases and J by 2 bases. This CDR3 contains 15 residues. CDR3 coding DNA: TGTGCCAGCAGAGCTACTAGCGGAACCTACAATGAGCAGTTCTTC. This translates into CASRATSGTYNEQFF.

The genes are TRBV30 and TRBJ2-5; 11 bases fit TRBD2. The junction had 0 bases not matched to a gene; V was cut back by 5 bases and J by 4 bases. The germline V gene encodes CDR1 GTSNPN and CDR2 SVGIG (reference sequence). The CDR3 runs to 12 residues. The CDR3 region is CAWGTSGETQYF. CDR3 nucleotide sequence: TGTGCCTGGGGGACTAGCGGAGAGACCCAGTACTTC.

V is TRBV4-1 and J is TRBJ1-2; 9 bases are a match to TRBD1. The V gene end was trimmed by 3 bases and the J gene end by 4 bases; junction bases not matched to a gene: 6. CDR3 length equals 15 residues. Germline assignment: CDR1 MGHRA and CDR2 YSYEKL. Here the CDR3 reads CASSQAGQGGYGYTF. The CDR3 bases are TGCGCCAGCAGCCAGGCGGGACAGGGTGGCTATGGCTACACCTTC.

V usage is TRBV4-3 and J usage is TRBJ1-2; TRBD1 agrees at 9 bases. Trimming took 6 bases from V and 7 from J; bases not matched to a gene: 12. This CDR3 spans 15 amino acids. Germline lookup yields CDR1 LGHNA and CDR2 YSLEER. The CDR3: CASSPSGTGLAGYTF. Written as DNA, the CDR3 is TGCGCCAGCAGTCCCTCCGGGACAGGGCTTGCTGGCTACACCTTC.

The V and J genes are TRBV4-1 and TRBJ2-3; 7 bases match TRBD2. Germline V gene lookup returns CDR1 MGHRA and CDR2 YSYEKL. V lost 3 bases, J lost 0 bases, and 15 bases stayed unmatched. The CDR3 is made up of 19 amino acids. Here the CDR3 reads CASSHPSGRGSASTDTQYF. Here the CDR3 DNA reads TGCGCCAGCAGCCACCCCTCGGGCCGCGGGAGCGCTAGCACAGATACGCAGTATTTT.

The chain employs TRBV6-5 and TRBJ2-7, with 7 bases identical to TRBD1. CDR3 length: 16 amino acids. The V gene end was trimmed by 0 bases and the J gene end by 1 base; junction bases not matched to a gene: 6. Germline V gives CDR1 MNHEY, CDR2 SVGAGI. The CDR3 region is CASSYSTTGSSYEQYF. The CDR3 DNA follows: TGTGCCAGCAGTTACTCCACGACAGGGTCATCCTACGAGCAGTACTTC.

DNA for the CDR3: TGTGCCAGCAGCTCCACCGGGTCTGTCTACGAGCAGTACTTC. Translation: CASSSTGSVYEQYF. V gene TRBV7-9 combines with J gene TRBJ2-7, with D unclear. V was pared by 4 bases and J by 3 bases, with 13 bases between. The CDR3 is 14 residues long. CDR1 and CDR2 from the germline V gene are SEHNR and FQNEAQ (reference sequence).

A note on this clone: Other DNA sequences in the sample encode the same CDR3. The chain carries TRBV7-2 and TRBJ2-5; 8 bases are a match to TRBD2. With 2 bases clipped from V and 5 bases from J, the junction kept 4 bases outside the gene matches. Per germline, CDR1 SGHTA and CDR2 FQGNSA. The CDR3 has 14 residues. The CDR3 spells CASSLSGSRETQYF. CDR3 DNA sequence: TGTGCCAGCAGCTTAAGCGGGAGTCGGGAGACCCAGTACTTC.

This chain links TRBV18 with TRBJ2-1, with D perhaps matching TRBD1 (6 bases). CDR1 KGHSH and CDR2 LQKENI come from the germline V gene. V was trimmed by 2 bases and J by 8 bases, leaving 13 bases between them. This CDR3 contains 14 residues. This CDR3 is CASSPVSGADEQFF. The DNA of the CDR3 is TGTGCCAGCTCACCAGTTTCAGGGGCCGATGAGCAGTTCTTC.

The chain couples TRBV6-5 to TRBJ1-2; TRBD1 agrees at 7 bases. The CDR3 runs 14 residues. The V and J ends lost 5 bases and 5 bases, in that order; junction bases with no gene match: 8. Looked up from germline, CDR1 is MNHEY and CDR2 is SVGAGI. The CDR3, as DNA: TGTGCCAGCAGTCAAATGACAGGGCGATATGGCTACACCTTC. Its translation: CASSQMTGRYGYTF.

The V and J genes are TRBV18 and TRBJ2-1; 12 nucleotides align to TRBD2. The length of the CDR3 is 16 residues. The V gene's germline CDR1 is KGHSH and CDR2 LQKENI. After removal of 6 bases from V and 7 bases from J, the junction contained 10 bases not matched to a gene. The CDR3 bases are TGTGCCAGCTCGGCCACCGGGACTAGCGGGCCTAATGAGCAGTTCTTC. Translating it yields CASSATGTSGPNEQFF.

This sequence joins TRBV5-1 and TRBJ2-7; 9 bases align to TRBD2. The trim removed 4 bases at V and 0 bases at J, leaving 8 bases unmatched. Germline CDR1 SGHRS, CDR2 YFSETQ. The CDR3 has 16 amino acids. The CDR3 here is CASSPLAGVSSYEQYF. In DNA, the CDR3 is TGCGCCAGCAGCCCTTTAGCGGGAGTCAGCTCCTACGAGCAGTACTTC.

The chain couples TRBV3-1 (or the pseudogene TRBV3-2) to TRBJ2-7, with 11 positions matching TRBD2. The CDR3 contains 19 residues. Germline CDR1 and CDR2: LGHDT and YNNKEL (reference sequence). With 4 bases clipped from V and 2 bases from J, the junction kept 16 bases outside the gene matches. For the CDR3, the DNA is TGTGCCAGCAGCCCCCCAAGTGCCTTTAGCGGGAGGGTCGCCTACGAGCAGTACTTC. Protein: CASSPPSAFSGRVAYEQYF.

CDR3 sequence (DNA): TGTGCCATCAGAGTCGGACAGGCAAAAGACAATGAGCAGTTCTTC. Translating gives CAIRVGQAKDNEQFF. The chain carries TRBV10-3 and TRBJ2-1, with 7 bases that match TRBD1. The J segment lost 5 bases and the V segment lost 6 bases, leaving 10 bases of the junction unmatched. The CDR3 has 15 residues. The germline V gene has CDR1 ENHRY and CDR2 SYGVKD.

A few counts support this clone. V usage is TRBV19 and J usage is TRBJ2-7; 9 bases match TRBD1. V gave up 6 bases and J gave up 7 bases; unmatched junction bases: 13. The length of the CDR3 is 15 residues. Germline V lookup: CDR1 LNHDA, CDR2 SQIVND (reference sequence). DNA of the CDR3: TGTGCCAGTAGCCCGCTTGGACAGGGGATGGGTGAGCAGTACTTC. Its protein is CASSPLGQGMGEQYF.

V is TRBV19 and J is TRBJ2-1, with 12 bases aligning to TRBD2. The trim removed 6 bases at V and 8 bases at J, leaving 8 bases unmatched. Germline CDR1 reads LNHDA; CDR2 reads SQIVND (reference sequence). The CDR3 length is 15 residues. CDR3 loop: CASRGLAGNRDEQFF. CDR3 sequence (DNA): TGTGCCAGTAGAGGACTAGCGGGAAACCGCGATGAGCAGTTCTTC.